This T cell receptor (beta chain) comes out of a study of shared clonotypes between healthy human individuals. The data were produced by immunoSEQ multiplex PCR, yet TCRdb's version contains in-frame clones alone and is incomplete. The table lists some 2,400,000 clones, approximately 94% of them singletons. Germline CDR1 and CDR2: SGHNT and YENEEA. The CDR3 has 16 amino acids. The trim removed 1 base at V and 5 bases at J, leaving 8 bases unmatched. This TCR came from a man younger than 35 in good health. This chain links TRBV11-3 with TRBJ1-1; 9 bases align to TRBD1. The specimen sequenced was naive CD4+ T cells sorted from blood. Subset given: CD45RA+ positively selected. CDR3 sequence (DNA): TGTGCCAGCAGCTTAGGGACCGGGACAGGGAAAACTGAAGCTTTCTTT. Translation: CASSLGTGTGKTEAFF.